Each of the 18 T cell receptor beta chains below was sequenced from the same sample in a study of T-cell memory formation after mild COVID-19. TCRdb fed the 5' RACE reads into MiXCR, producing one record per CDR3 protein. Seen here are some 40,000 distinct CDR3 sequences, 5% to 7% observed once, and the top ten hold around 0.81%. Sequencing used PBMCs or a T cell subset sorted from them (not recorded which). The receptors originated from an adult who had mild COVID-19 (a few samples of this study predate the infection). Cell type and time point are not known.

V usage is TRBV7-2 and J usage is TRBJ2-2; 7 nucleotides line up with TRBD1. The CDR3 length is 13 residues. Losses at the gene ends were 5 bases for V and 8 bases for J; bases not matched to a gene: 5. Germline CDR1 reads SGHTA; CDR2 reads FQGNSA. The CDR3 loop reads CASSNDRAGELFF. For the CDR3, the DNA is TGTGCCAGCAGCAACGACAGGGCTGGGGAGCTGTTTTTT. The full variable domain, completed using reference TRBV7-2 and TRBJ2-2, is GAGVSQSPSNKVTEKGKDVELRCDPISGHTALYWYRQSLGQGLEFLIYFQGNSAPDKSGLPSDRFSAERTGGSVSTLTIQRTQQEDSAVYLCASSNDRAGELFFGEGSRLTVL.

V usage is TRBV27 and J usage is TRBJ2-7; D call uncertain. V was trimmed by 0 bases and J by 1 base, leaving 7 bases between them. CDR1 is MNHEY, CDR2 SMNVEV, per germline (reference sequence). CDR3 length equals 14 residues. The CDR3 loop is CASSLSTGSYEQYF. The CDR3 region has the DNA TGTGCCAGCAGTTTATCGACCGGGTCCTACGAGCAGTACTTC.

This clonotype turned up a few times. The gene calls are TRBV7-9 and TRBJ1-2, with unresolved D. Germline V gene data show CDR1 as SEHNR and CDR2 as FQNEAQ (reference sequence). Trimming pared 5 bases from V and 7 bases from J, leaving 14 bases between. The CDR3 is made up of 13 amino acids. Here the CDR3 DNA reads TGTGCCAGCAGCCAACGTGGTGGTTCTGGCTACACCTTC. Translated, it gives CASSQRGGSGYTF.

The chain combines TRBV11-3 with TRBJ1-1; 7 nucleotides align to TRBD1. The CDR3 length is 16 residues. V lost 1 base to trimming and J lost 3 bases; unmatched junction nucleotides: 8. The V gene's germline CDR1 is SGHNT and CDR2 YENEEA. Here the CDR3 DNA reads TGTGCCAGCAGCTTAGGTGGTGACAGGGAGTACACTGAAGCTTTCTTT. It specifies CASSLGGDREYTEAFF.

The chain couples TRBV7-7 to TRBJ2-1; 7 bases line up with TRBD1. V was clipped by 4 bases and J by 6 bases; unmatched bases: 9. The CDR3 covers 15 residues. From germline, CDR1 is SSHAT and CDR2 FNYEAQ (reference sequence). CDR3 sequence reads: CASSSGGRDINEQFF. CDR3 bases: TGTGCCAGCAGCTCAGGGGGAAGGGACATCAATGAGCAGTTCTTC.

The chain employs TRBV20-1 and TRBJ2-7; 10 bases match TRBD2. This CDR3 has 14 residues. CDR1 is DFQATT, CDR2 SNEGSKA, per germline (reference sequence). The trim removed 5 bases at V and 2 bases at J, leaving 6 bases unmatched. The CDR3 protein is CSAVESGRAYEQYF. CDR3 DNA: TGCAGTGCTGTCGAGAGCGGGAGGGCCTACGAGCAGTACTTC.

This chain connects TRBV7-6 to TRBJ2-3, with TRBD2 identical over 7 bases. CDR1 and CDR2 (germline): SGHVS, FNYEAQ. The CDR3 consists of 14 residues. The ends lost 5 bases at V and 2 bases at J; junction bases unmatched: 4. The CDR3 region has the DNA TGTGCCAGCAGCCCAGAGCGGGACACAGATACGCAGTATTTT. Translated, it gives CASSPERDTDTQYF.

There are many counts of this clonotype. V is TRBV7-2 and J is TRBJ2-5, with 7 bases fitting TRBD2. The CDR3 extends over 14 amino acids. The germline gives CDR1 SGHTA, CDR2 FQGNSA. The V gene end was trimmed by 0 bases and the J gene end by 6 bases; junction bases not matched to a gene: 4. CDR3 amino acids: CASSLATGGKTQYF. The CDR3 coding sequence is TGTGCCAGCAGCTTAGCAACGGGGGGAAAGACCCAGTACTTC.

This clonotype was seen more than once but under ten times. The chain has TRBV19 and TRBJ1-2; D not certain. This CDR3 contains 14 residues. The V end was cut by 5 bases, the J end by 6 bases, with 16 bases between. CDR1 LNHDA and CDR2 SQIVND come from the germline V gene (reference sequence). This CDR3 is CASSPPRSPNGYTF. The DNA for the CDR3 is TGTGCCAGTAGTCCCCCAAGGTCCCCTAATGGCTACACCTTC.

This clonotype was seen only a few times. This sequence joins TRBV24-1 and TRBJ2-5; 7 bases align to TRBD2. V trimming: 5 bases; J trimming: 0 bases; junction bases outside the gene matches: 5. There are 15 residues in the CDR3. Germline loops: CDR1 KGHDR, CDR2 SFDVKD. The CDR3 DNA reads TGTGCCACCAGTGCCCCGCGGGGGAACCAAGAGACCCAGTACTTC. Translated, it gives CATSAPRGNQETQYF.

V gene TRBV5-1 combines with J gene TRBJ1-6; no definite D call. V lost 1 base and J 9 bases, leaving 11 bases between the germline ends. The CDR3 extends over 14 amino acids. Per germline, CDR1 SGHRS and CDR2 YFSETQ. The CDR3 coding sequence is TGCGCCAGCAGCTTGAGCAGTGGGAGTTCACCCCTCCACTTT. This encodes CASSLSSGSSPLHF. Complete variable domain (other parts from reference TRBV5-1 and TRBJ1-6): KAGVTQTPRYLIKTRGQQVTLSCSPISGHRSVSWYQQTPGQGLQFLFEYFSETQRNKGNFPGRFSGRQFSNSRSEMNVSTLELGDSALYLCASSLSSGSSPLHFGNGTRLTVT.

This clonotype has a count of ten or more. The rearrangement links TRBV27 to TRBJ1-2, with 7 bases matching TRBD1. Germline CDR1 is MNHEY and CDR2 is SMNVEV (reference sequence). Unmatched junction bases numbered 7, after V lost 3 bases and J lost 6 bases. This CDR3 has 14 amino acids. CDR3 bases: TGTGCCAGCAGTTTGGAGGGAGGGGGCCATGGCTACACCTTC. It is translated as CASSLEGGGHGYTF.

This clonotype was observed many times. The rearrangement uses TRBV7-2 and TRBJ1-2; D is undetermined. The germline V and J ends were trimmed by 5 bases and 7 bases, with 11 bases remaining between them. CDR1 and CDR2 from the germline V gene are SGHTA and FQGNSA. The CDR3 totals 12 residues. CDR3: CASSGRVGGYTF. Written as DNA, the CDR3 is TGTGCCAGCAGCGGCCGGGTGGGTGGCTACACCTTC.

CDR3 region: CASSFSGGRRNQPQHF. As DNA, the CDR3 is TGTGCCAGCAGTTTCTCTGGGGGCAGGCGGAATCAGCCCCAGCATTTT. The chain combines TRBV12-3 or TRBV12-4 with TRBJ1-5; TRBD1 is a possible D gene (6 bases). V gave up 3 bases and J gave up 4 bases, with 16 bases separating them. The CDR3 consists of 16 residues.

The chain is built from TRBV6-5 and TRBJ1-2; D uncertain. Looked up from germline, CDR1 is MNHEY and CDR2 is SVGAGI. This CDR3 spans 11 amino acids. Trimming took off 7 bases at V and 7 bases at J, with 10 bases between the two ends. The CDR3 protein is CASIGVAGYTF. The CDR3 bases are TGTGCCAGCATCGGGGTAGCTGGCTACACCTTC.

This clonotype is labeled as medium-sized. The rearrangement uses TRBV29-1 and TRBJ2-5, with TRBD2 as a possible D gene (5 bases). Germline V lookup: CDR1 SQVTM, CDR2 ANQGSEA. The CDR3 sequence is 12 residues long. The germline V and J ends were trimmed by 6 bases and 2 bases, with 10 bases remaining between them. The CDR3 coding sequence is TGCAGCGTGTCCGGGGAACAAGAGACCCAGTACTTC. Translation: CSVSGEQETQYF.

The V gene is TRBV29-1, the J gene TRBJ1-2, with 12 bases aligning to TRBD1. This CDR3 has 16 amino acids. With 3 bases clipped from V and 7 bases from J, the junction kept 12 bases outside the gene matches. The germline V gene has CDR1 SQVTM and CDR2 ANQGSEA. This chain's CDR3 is CSVDALPGQGARGYTF. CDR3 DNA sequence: TGCAGCGTTGATGCCTTACCGGGACAGGGGGCGCGTGGCTACACCTTC.

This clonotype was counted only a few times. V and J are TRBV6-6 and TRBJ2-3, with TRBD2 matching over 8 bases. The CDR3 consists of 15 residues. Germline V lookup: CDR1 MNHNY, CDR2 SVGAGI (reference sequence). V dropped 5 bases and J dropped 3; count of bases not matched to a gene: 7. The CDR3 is CASSPSGGRTDTQYF. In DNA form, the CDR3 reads TGTGCCAGCAGTCCCAGCGGGGGTAGGACAGATACGCAGTATTTT.